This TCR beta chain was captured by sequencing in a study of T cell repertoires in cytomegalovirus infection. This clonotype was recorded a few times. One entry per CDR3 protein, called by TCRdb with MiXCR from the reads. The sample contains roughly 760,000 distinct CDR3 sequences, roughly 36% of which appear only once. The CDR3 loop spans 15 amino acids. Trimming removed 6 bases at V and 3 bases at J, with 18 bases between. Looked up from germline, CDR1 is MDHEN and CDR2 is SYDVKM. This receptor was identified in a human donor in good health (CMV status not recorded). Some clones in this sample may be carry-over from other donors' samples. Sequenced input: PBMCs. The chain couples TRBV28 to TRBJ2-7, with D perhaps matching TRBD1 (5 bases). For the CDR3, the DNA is TGTGCCAGCAGGGGGCGGCGGAACAGACTCTACGAGCAGTACTTC. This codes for CASRGRRNRLYEQYF.